This TCR beta chain comes out of a study of blood T cell repertoires in COVID-19. Turning to the study itself: Some COVID-19 samples were acute and others convalescent; all came from the United States, Italy and Spain.

Clones were read by immunoSEQ multiplex PCR, and TCRdb kept only the in-frame ones, dropping some. The profile covers 150,000 to 180,000 clones, with about four fifths appearing a single time and approximately 30% taken by the ten largest. CDR1 MNHEY and CDR2 SMNVEV come from the germline V gene (reference sequence). J lost 6 bases, V lost 7 bases, and 11 bases had no gene match. This CDR3 has 15 residues. This sequence was found in a woman between 55 and 75 years old with acute or convalescent COVID-19. Sequenced: peripheral blood. The chain recombines TRBV27 with TRBJ2-2; TRBD1 aligns across 7 bases. The CDR3 region has the DNA TGTGCCAGCAAGGTCTTCCCAGGACAGGCCGGGGAGCTGTTTTTT. It yields the protein CASKVFPGQAGELFF.